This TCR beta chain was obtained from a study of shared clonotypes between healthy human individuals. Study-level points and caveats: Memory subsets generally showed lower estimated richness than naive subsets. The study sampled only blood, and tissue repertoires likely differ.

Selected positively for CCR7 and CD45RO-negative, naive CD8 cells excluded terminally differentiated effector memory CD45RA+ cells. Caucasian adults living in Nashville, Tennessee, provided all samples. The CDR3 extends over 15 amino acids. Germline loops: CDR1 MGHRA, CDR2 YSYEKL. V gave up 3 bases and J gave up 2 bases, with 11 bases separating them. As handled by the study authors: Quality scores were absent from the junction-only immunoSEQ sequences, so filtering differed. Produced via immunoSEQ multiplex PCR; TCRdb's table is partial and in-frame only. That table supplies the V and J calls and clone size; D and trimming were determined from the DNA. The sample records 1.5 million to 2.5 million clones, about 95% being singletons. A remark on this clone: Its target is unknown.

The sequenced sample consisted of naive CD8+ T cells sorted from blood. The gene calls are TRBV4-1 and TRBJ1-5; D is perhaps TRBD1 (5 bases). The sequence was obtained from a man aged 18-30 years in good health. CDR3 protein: CASSQGTTGNQPQHF. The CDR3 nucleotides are TGCGCCAGCAGCCAGGGGACCACGGGCAATCAGCCCCAGCATTTT.